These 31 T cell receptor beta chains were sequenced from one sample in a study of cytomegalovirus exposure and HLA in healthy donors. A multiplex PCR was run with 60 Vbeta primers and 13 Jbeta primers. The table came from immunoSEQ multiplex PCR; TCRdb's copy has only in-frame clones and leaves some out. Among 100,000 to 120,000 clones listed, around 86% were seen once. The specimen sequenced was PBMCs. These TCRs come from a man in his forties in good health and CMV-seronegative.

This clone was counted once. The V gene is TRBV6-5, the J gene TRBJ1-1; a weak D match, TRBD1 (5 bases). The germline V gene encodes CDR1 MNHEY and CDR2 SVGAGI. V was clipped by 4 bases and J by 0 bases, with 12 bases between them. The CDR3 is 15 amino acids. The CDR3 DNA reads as TGTGCCAGCAGTTCCGTGGACACAATGAACACTGAAGCTTTCTTT. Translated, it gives CASSSVDTMNTEAFF.

In nucleotides, the CDR3 is TGTGCCAGCAGCTTGGCGGGGTACTCAAAAAAACTGTTTTTT. Protein product: CASSLAGYSKKLFF. This chain joins TRBV5-4 and TRBJ1-4; D call uncertain. CDR1 is SGHNT and CDR2 is YYREEE in the germline V gene (reference sequence). Trimming cost V 0 bases and J 9 bases, with 12 bases left between them. The CDR3 sequence is 14 residues long.

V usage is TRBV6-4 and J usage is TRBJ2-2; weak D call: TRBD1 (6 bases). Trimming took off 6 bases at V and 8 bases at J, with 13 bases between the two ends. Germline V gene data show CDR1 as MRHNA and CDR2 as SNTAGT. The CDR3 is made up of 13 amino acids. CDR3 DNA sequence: TGTGCCAGCAGAACAGGGTCACATGGGGAGCTGTTTTTT. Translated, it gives CASRTGSHGELFF.

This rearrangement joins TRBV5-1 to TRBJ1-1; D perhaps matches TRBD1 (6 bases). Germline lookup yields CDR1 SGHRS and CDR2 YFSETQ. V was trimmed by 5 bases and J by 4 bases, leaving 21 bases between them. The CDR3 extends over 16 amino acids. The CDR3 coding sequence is TGCGCCAGCAGTCCGAATCATATACAGGGAGTCACTGAAGCTTTCTTT. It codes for CASSPNHIQGVTEAFF.

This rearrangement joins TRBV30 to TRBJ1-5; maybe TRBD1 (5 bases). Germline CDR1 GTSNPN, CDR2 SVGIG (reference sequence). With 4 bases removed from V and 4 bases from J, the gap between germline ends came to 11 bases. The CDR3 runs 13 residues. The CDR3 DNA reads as TGTGCCTGGACCGGGGGTTGGAATCAGCCCCAGCATTTT. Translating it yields CAWTGGWNQPQHF.

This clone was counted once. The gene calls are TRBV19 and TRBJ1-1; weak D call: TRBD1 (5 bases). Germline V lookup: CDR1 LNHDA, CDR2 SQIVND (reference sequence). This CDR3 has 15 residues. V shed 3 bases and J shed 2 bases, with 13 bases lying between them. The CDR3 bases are TGTGCCAGTAGTATTACGACAGCGAGTAACACTGAAGCTTTCTTT. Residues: CASSITTASNTEAFF.

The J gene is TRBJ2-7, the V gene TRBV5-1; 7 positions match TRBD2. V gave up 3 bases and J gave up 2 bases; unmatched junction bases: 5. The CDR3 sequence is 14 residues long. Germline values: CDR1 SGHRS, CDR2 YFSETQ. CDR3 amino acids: CASSSSSGPYEQYF. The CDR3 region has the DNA TGCGCCAGCAGCTCTTCTAGCGGCCCCTACGAGCAGTACTTC.

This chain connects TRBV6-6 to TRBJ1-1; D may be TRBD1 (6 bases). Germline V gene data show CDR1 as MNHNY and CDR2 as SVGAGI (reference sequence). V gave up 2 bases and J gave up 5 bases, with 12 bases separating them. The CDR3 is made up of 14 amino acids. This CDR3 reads CASSYRGGETEAFF. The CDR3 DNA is TGTGCCAGCAGTTACAGGGGGGGGGAGACTGAAGCTTTCTTT.

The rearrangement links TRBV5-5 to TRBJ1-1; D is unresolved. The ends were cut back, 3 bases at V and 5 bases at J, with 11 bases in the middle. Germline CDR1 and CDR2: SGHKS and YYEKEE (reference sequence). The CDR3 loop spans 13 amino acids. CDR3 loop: CASSSVGLTEAFF. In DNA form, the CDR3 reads TGTGCCAGCAGCTCAGTTGGCTTGACTGAAGCTTTCTTT.

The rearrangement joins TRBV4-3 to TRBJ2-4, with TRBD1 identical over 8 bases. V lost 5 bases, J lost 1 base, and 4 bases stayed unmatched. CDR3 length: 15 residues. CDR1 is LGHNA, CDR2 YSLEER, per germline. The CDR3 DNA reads TGCGCCAGCAGCGCGGACAGGGACGCCAAAAACATTCAGTACTTC. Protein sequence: CASSADRDAKNIQYF.

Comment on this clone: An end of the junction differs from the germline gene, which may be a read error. The CDR3 loop is CASSVPGHVF. Here the CDR3 DNA reads TGTGCCAGCAGTGTCCCGGGACATGTATTC. This chain connects TRBV6-1 to TRBJ2-7, with D maybe TRBD1 (6 bases). In germline, CDR1 is MNHNS, CDR2 SASEGT. This CDR3 contains 10 residues.

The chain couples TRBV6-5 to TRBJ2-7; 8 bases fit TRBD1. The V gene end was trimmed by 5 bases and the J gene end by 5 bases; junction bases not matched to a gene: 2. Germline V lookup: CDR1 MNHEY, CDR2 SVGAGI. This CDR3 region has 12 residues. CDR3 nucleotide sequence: TGTGCCAGCAGTCCACAGGGGGACGAGCAGTACTTC. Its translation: CASSPQGDEQYF.

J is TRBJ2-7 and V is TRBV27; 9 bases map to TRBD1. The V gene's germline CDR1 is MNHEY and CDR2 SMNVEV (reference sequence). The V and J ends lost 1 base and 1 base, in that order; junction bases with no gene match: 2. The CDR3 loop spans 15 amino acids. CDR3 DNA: TGTGCCAGCAGTTTATTAGGGACAGGGTCCTACGAGCAGTACTTC. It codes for CASSLLGTGSYEQYF.

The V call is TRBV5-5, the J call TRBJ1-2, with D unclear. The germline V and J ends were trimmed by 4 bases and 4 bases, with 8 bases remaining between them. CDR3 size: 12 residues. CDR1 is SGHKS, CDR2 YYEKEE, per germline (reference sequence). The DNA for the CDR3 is TGTGCCAGCAGCGCTACTTTCTATGGCTACACCTTC. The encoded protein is CASSATFYGYTF.

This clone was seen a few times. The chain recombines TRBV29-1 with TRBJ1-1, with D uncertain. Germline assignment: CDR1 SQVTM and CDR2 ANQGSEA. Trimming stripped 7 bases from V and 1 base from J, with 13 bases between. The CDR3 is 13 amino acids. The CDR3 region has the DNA TGCAGCGGGTGGGCAGATAAGAACACTGAAGCTTTCTTT. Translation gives CSGWADKNTEAFF.

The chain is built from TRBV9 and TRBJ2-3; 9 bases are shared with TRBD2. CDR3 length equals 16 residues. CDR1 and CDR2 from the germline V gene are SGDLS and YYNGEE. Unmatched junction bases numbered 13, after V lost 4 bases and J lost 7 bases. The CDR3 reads CASSPQGAGGGNTQYF. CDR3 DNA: TGTGCCAGCAGCCCCCAGGGAGCGGGGGGAGGCAATACGCAGTATTTT.

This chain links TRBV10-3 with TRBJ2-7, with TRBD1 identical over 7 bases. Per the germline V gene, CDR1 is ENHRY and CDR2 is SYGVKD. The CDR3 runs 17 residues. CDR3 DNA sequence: TGTGCTTTCTCGGACAGGATATTTCTCGACCCCAACTACGAGCAGTACTTC. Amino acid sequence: CAFSDRIFLDPNYEQYF.

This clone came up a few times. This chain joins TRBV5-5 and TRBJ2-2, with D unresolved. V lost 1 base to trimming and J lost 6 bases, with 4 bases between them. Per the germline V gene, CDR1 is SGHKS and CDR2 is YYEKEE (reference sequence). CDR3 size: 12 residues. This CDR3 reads CASSLSPGELFF. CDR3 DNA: TGTGCCAGCAGCTTGAGCCCCGGGGAGCTGTTTTTT.

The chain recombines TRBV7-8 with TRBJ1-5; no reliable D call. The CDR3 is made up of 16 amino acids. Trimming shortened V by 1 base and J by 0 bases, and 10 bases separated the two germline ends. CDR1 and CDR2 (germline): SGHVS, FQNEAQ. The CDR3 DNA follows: TGTGCCAGCAGCTTAGGAACAGTTTATAGCAATCAGCCCCAGCATTTT. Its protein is CASSLGTVYSNQPQHF. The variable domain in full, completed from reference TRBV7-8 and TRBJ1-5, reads GAGVSQSPRYKVAKRGQDVALRCDPISGHVSLFWYQQALGQGPEFLTYFQNEAQLDKSGLPSDRFFAERPEGSVSTLKIQRTQQEDSAVYLCASSLGTVYSNQPQHFGDGTRLSIL.

This CDR3 reads CASSLWFGLQNIQYF. CDR3 bases: TGTGCCAGCAGTTTATGGTTCGGACTGCAAAACATTCAGTACTTC. The genes are TRBV28 and TRBJ2-4, with D possibly matching TRBD2 (5 bases). Trimming left V 0 bases short and J 5 bases short, with 11 bases between. The germline gives CDR1 MDHEN, CDR2 SYDVKM. CDR3 size: 15 residues.

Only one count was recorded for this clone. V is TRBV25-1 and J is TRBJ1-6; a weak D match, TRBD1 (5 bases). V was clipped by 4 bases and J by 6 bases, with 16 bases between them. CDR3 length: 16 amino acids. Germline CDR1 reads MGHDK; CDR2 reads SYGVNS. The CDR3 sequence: CASSGLGEGSNSPLHF. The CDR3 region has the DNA TGTGCCAGCAGTGGCTTAGGGGAAGGTAGTAATTCACCCCTCCACTTT.

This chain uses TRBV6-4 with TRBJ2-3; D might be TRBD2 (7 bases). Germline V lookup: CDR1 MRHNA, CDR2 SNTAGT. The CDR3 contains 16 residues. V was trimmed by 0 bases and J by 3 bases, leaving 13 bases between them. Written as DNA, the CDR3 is TGTGCCAGCAGTGACTCAGGGGGGGCTGGGACAGATACGCAGTATTTT. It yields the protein CASSDSGGAGTDTQYF.

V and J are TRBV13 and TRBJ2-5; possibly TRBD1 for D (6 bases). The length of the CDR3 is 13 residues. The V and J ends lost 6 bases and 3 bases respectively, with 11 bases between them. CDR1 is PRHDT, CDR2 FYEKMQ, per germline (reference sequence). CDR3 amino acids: CASRTGQKETQYF. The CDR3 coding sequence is TGTGCCAGCAGAACAGGACAGAAAGAGACCCAGTACTTC. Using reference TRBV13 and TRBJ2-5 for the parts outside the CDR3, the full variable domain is AAGVIQSPRHLIKEKRETATLKCYPIPRHDTVYWYQQGPGQDPQFLISFYEKMQSDKGSIPDRFSAQQFSDYHSELNMSSLELGDSALYFCASRTGQKETQYFGPGTRLLVL.

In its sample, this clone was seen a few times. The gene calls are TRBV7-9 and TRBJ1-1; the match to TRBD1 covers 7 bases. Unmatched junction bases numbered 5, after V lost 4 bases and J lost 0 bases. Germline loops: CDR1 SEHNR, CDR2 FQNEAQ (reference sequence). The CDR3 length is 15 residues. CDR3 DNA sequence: TGTGCCAGCAGCTCCCGACAGGGCGTGAACACTGAAGCTTTCTTT. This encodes CASSSRQGVNTEAFF.

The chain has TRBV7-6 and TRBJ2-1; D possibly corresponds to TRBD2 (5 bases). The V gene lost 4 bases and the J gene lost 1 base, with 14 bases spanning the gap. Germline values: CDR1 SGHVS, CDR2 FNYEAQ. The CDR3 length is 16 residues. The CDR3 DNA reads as TGTGCCAGCAGCTACACCAGTCGGGGATCCTACAATGAGCAGTTCTTC. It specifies CASSYTSRGSYNEQFF.

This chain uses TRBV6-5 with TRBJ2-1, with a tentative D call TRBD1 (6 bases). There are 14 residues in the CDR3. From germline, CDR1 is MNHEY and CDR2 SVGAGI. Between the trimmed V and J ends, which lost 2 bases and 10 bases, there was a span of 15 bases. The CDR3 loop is CASSYQDRLGEQFF. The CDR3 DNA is TGTGCCAGCAGTTACCAGGACAGATTGGGCGAGCAGTTCTTC.

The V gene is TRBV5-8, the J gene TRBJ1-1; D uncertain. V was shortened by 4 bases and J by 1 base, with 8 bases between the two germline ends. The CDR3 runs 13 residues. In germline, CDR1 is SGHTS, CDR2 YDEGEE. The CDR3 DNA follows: TGTGCCAGCAGCAGACACCGGAACACTGAAGCTTTCTTT. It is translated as CASSRHRNTEAFF.

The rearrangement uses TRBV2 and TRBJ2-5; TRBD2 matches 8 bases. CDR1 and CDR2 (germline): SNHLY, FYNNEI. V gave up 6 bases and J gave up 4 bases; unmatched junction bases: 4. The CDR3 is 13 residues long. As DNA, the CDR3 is TGTGCCAGCAGCCTGGGACTAGGAGAGACCCAGTACTTC. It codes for CASSLGLGETQYF.

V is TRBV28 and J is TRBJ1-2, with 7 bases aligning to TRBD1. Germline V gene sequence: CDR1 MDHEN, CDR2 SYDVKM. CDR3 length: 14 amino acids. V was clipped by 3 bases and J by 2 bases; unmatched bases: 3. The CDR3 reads CASSFDRVNYGYTF. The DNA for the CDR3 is TGTGCCAGCAGTTTTGACAGGGTAAACTATGGCTACACCTTC.

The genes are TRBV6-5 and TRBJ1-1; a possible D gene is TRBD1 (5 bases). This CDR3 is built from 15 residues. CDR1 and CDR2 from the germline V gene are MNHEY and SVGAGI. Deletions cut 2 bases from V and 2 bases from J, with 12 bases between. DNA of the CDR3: TGTGCCAGCAGTTACCAGGGAATGGTTAACACTGAAGCTTTCTTT. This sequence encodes CASSYQGMVNTEAFF.

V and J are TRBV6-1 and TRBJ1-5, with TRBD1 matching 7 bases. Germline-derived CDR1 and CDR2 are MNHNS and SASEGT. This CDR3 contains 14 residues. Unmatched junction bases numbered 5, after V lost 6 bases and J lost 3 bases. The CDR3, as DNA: TGTGCCAGCAGAACGGACAGGTCCAATCAGCCCCAGCATTTT. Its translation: CASRTDRSNQPQHF.